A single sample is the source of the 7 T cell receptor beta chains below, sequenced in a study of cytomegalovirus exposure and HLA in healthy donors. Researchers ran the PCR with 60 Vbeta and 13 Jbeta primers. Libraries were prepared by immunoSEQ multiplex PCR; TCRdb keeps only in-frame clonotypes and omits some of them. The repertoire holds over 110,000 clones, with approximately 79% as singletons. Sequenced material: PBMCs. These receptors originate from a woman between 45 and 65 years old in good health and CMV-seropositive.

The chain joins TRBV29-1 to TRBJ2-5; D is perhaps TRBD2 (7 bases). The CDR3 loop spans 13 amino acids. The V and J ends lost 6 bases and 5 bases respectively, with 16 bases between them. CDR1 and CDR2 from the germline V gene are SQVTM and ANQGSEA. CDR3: CSVVQGGEETQYF. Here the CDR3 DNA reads TGCAGCGTAGTACAGGGAGGGGAGGAGACCCAGTACTTC.

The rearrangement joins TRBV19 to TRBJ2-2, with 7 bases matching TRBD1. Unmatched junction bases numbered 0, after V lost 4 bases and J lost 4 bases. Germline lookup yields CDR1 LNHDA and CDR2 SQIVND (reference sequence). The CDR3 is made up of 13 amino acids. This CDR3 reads CASSRQGTGELFF. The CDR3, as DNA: TGTGCCAGTAGTAGACAGGGCACCGGGGAGCTGTTTTTT.

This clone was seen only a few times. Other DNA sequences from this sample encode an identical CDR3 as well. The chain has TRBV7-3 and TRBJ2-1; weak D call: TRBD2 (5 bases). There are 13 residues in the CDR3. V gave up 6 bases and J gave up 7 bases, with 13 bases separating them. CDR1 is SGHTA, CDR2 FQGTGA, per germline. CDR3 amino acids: CASSSGGGNEQFF. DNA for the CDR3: TGTGCCAGCAGTTCCGGAGGAGGAAATGAGCAGTTCTTC.

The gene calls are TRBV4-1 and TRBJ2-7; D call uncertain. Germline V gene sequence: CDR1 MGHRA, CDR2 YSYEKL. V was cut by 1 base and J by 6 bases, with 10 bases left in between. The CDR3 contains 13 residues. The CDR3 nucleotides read TGCGCCAGCAGCCAAGCGGTAGAGCGCGAGCAGTACTTC. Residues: CASSQAVEREQYF.

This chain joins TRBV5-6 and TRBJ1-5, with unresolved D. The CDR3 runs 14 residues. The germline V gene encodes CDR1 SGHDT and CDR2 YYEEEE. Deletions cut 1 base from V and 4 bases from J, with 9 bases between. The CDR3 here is CASSLMSDNQPQHF. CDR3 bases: TGTGCCAGCAGCTTGATGTCAGATAATCAGCCCCAGCATTTT. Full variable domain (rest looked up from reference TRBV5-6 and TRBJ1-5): DAGVTQSPTHLIKTRGQQVTLRCSPKSGHDTVSWYQQALGQGPQFIFQYYEEEERQRGNFPDRFSGHQFPNYSSELNVNALLLGDSALYLCASSLMSDNQPQHFGDGTRLSIL.

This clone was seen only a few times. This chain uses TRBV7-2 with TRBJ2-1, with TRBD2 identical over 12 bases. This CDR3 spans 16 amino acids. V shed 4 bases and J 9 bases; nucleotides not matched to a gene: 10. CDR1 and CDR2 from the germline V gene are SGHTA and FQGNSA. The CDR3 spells CASSSSLAGGQSEQFF. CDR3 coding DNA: TGTGCCAGCAGCTCCAGCCTAGCGGGGGGGCAGAGTGAGCAGTTCTTC.

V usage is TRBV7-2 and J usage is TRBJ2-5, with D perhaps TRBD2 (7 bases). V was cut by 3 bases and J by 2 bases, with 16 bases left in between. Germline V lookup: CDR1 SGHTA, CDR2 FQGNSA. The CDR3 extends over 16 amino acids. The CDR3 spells CASSFFWGGGQETQYF. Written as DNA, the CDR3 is TGTGCCAGCAGCTTTTTTTGGGGGGGCGGGCAAGAGACCCAGTACTTC.